The 18 T cell receptor beta chains reported below all come from one sample, sequenced in a study of blood T cell repertoires in COVID-19 (dated by TCRdb to the early 2020s). Library preparation was by the immunoSEQ multiplex PCR assay. TCRdb provides this immuneACCESS table in a form limited to in-frame rearrangements. Some clones are lacking; in checked studies, under half of them reflect an unresolved V gene, and why the rest are absent is not known. This sample has hundreds of thousands of clones in its table, and roughly 81% of those were observed once. The ten largest make up roughly 8% of the sample. Sequenced input: peripheral blood. These receptors originate from an elderly woman with COVID-19, enrolled during active disease.

CDR3 nucleotide sequence: TGTGCCCTTTGGGTCCCCGGTGTGGCGCGCGAAGCGGGAGGGCCGTACGAGCAGTACTTC. This gives the protein CALWVPGVAREAGGPYEQYF. V gene TRBV13 combines with J gene TRBJ2-7; TRBD2 aligns across 10 bases. Germline CDR1 PRHDT, CDR2 FYEKMQ (reference sequence). With V trimmed by 11 bases and J by 4 bases, 29 bases remained unmatched. The CDR3 extends over 20 amino acids.

Only one count was recorded for this clone. The chain couples TRBV5-1 to TRBJ2-3; TRBD2 aligns across 7 bases. CDR1 and CDR2 from the germline V gene are SGHRS and YFSETQ. J was trimmed by 6 bases and V by 5 bases; bases with no gene match: 12. The CDR3 extends over 15 amino acids. CDR3 sequence reads: CASSVGGDPADTQYF. The CDR3 DNA sequence: TGCGCCAGCAGTGTGGGGGGGGACCCTGCGGATACGCAGTATTTT. The whole variable domain, filled in from reference TRBV5-1 and TRBJ2-3, reads KAGVTQTPRYLIKTRGQQVTLSCSPISGHRSVSWYQQTPGQGLQFLFEYFSETQRNKGNFPGRFSGRQFSNSRSEMNVSTLELGDSALYLCASSVGGDPADTQYFGPGTRLTVL.

As DNA, the CDR3 is TGTGCCAGCAGGAACAGGATGAACACTGAAGCTTTCTTT. Its translation: CASRNRMNTEAFF. The chain is built from TRBV28 and TRBJ1-1; perhaps TRBD1 as D (5 bases). Per the germline V gene, CDR1 is MDHEN and CDR2 is SYDVKM. The CDR3 runs 13 residues. Trimming shortened V by 6 bases and J by 0 bases, and 8 bases separated the two germline ends.

V and J are TRBV6-4 and TRBJ1-5; D perhaps matches TRBD1 (5 bases). The CDR3 extends over 14 amino acids. Looked up from germline, CDR1 is MRHNA and CDR2 is SNTAGT. V was shortened by 4 bases and J by 5 bases, with 12 bases between the two germline ends. The CDR3 DNA sequence: TGTGCCAGCAGTGGAGGACATTTCCATCAGCCCCAGCATTTT. Translating it yields CASSGGHFHQPQHF.

The CDR3 here is CASSLEGGTTYNEQFF. The CDR3 coding sequence is TGCGCCAGCAGCTTGGAAGGAGGGACTACCTACAATGAGCAGTTCTTC. The chain couples TRBV5-1 to TRBJ2-1, with 7 bases lining up with TRBD2. The germline V gene has CDR1 SGHRS and CDR2 YFSETQ. The trim removed 0 bases at V and 2 bases at J, leaving 5 bases unmatched. The CDR3 is made up of 16 amino acids.

CDR3 nucleotides: TGTGCCAGCAGCTTAGTAGCGGGGGGGGGAGAGACCCAGTACTTC. The encoded protein is CASSLVAGGGETQYF. The chain links TRBV7-2 to TRBJ2-5, with 11 bases matching TRBD2. This CDR3 has 15 residues. Germline V gives CDR1 SGHTA, CDR2 FQGNSA. With 1 base clipped from V and 4 bases from J, the junction kept 2 bases outside the gene matches.

V and J are TRBV18 and TRBJ1-6, with a tentative D call TRBD1 (6 bases). The germline V and J ends were trimmed by 4 bases and 2 bases, with 9 bases remaining between them. The V gene's germline CDR1 is KGHSH and CDR2 LQKENI. The CDR3 covers 15 residues. CDR3: CASSLQGTYNSPLHF. The CDR3 DNA reads TGTGCCAGCTCACTCCAGGGGACCTATAATTCACCCCTCCACTTT.

This chain uses TRBV4-3 with TRBJ1-2; D gene unclear. The V gene lost 1 base and the J gene lost 10 bases, with 16 bases spanning the gap. Looked up from germline, CDR1 is LGHNA and CDR2 is YSLEER. The CDR3 has 14 residues. CDR3 residues: CASSQVVSGSDYTF. CDR3 nucleotides: TGCGCCAGCAGCCAAGTGGTATCGGGGAGCGACTACACCTTC.

This chain's CDR3 is CASQRDLGNTEAFF. The CDR3 region has the DNA TGCGCCAGTCAACGGGATTTGGGGAACACTGAAGCTTTCTTT. V and J are TRBV10-2 and TRBJ1-1; D unclear. V shed 9 bases and J shed 1 base, with 15 bases lying between them. CDR3 length: 14 amino acids. Looked up from germline, CDR1 is WSHSY and CDR2 is SAAADI.

The chain combines TRBV7-2 with TRBJ1-5, with D possibly matching TRBD1 (5 bases). In germline, CDR1 is SGHTA, CDR2 FQGNSA. The CDR3 is 15 residues long. The V end lost 3 bases, the J end lost 2 bases, and 11 bases lay between the germline ends. CDR3 nucleotide sequence: TGTGCCAGCAGCTTCAGGGTGACGCGCAATCAGCCCCAGCATTTT. Translation gives CASSFRVTRNQPQHF.

The chain recombines TRBV29-1 with TRBJ1-1; TRBD1 might be the D (6 bases). The germline CDR1 and CDR2 sequences are SQVTM and ANQGSEA. This CDR3 has 15 residues. Trimming left V 2 bases short and J 1 base short, with 14 bases between. This chain's CDR3 is CSVERTDRRNTEAFF. The CDR3 nucleotides are TGCAGCGTTGAAAGGACAGACAGGAGGAACACTGAAGCTTTCTTT.

CDR3 nucleotides: TGTGCCAGCGAGGGGGACTACGAGCAGTACTTC. This codes for CASEGDYEQYF. This sequence joins TRBV12-1 and TRBJ2-7; TRBD1 reflects the table's D call only, with no check against the DNA. TRBV12-1 constitutes a pseudogene. CDR3 length equals 11 residues.

This chain joins TRBV7-2 and TRBJ1-6; D unresolved. The germline V and J ends were trimmed by 1 base and 6 bases, with 7 bases remaining between them. CDR3 length equals 14 residues. Germline V gene lookup returns CDR1 SGHTA and CDR2 FQGNSA. The CDR3 DNA is TGTGCCAGCAGCTTAGTCCCTATTAATTCACCCCTCCACTTT. Encoded protein: CASSLVPINSPLHF.

Remarks on this clone: The same CDR3 arises from other DNA sequences in this sample as well. The J gene is TRBJ2-7, the V gene TRBV2; the D is unclear. The germline V gene has CDR1 SNHLY and CDR2 FYNNEI. V was clipped by 2 bases and J by 0 bases, with 5 bases between them. This CDR3 is 13 amino acids long. The CDR3 is CASSENSSYEQYF. Here the CDR3 DNA reads TGTGCCAGCAGTGAAAACAGCTCCTACGAGCAGTACTTC.

V is TRBV10-1 and J is TRBJ1-1, with TRBD1 as a possible D gene (6 bases). CDR3 length: 18 residues. Germline CDR1 WNHNN, CDR2 SYGVQD (reference sequence). The V and J ends lost 5 bases and 1 base respectively, with 23 bases between them. The CDR3 bases are TGCGCCAGCAGTTCAACACAGGGAACCTACTGGGGGAACACTGAAGCTTTCTTT. Its translation: CASSSTQGTYWGNTEAFF.

V and J are TRBV4-1 and TRBJ1-2; no definite D call. Per the germline V gene, CDR1 is MGHRA and CDR2 is YSYEKL. Deletions cut 1 base from V and 4 bases from J, with 10 bases between. This CDR3 is built from 14 residues. The DNA of the CDR3 is TGCGCCAGCAGCCAAGCTGGCCCGTCCTATGGCTACACCTTC. This translates into CASSQAGPSYGYTF.

The genes are TRBV6-6 and TRBJ2-4; 7 nucleotides line up with TRBD2. Germline loops: CDR1 MNHNY, CDR2 SVGAGI (reference sequence). The V and J ends lost 5 bases and 0 bases, in that order; junction bases with no gene match: 7. The CDR3 covers 16 residues. This CDR3 is CASSRSGNLAKNIQYF. The CDR3 DNA sequence: TGTGCCAGCAGTCGAAGCGGGAATCTAGCCAAAAACATTCAGTACTTC.

The rearrangement joins TRBV30 to TRBJ1-5; D possibly corresponds to TRBD1 (5 bases). This CDR3 has 13 amino acids. V gave up 5 bases and J gave up 4 bases, with 12 bases separating them. Germline lookup yields CDR1 GTSNPN and CDR2 SVGIG (reference sequence). As DNA, the CDR3 is TGTGCCTGGGCCGGTGGGGCGAATCAGCCCCAGCATTTT. The encoded protein is CAWAGGANQPQHF.